These T cell receptor beta chains were read from a single sample in a study of graft-versus-host responses after intestinal transplantation. The table came from immunoSEQ multiplex PCR; TCRdb's copy has only in-frame clones and leaves some out. The sample lists 55,000 to 70,000 clones, around 91% occurring once. The source was PBMCs, collected approximately four months after intestinal transplantation. The receptors were sampled from a human patient who received an intestinal transplant, so some T cells may come from the graft donor. CDR3s include the opening cysteine and the closing phenylalanine or tryptophan. The D gene is left open where the match is weak. Clone size is stated in some rows and not others, as once, few, many or a class when expanded.

size: once
V: TRBV4-1
J: TRBJ2-2
D: -
CDR3: CASSTGLNTGELFF
DNA: TGCGCCAGCAGCACGGGACTGAACACCGGGGAGCTGTTTTTT

size: -
V: TRBV6-1
J: TRBJ1-1
D: -
CDR3: CASSETGNTEAFF
DNA: TGTGCCAGCAGCGAGACAGGGAACACTGAAGCTTTCTTT

size: few
V: TRBV6-5
J: TRBJ1-4
D: -
CDR3: CASSSDNEKLFF
DNA: TGTGCCAGCAGTTCCGACAATGAAAAACTGTTTTTT

size: once
V: TRBV5-1
J: TRBJ2-7
D: TRBD1
CDR3: CASAGTGGSYEQYF
DNA: TGCGCCAGCGCTGGGACAGGGGGTTCCTACGAGCAGTACTTC

size: -
V: TRBV5-4
J: TRBJ2-5
D: -
CDR3: CASSLPGVRQETQYF
DNA: TGTGCCAGCAGCCTACCAGGGGTGAGGCAAGAGACCCAGTACTTC

size: once
V: TRBV7-2
J: TRBJ2-7
D: TRBD2
CDR3: CASSLPLAGGAYEQYF
DNA: TGTGCCAGCAGCCTCCCACTAGCGGGGGGCGCCTACGAGCAGTACTTC

size: -
V: TRBV7-9
J: TRBJ2-3
D: -
CDR3: CASRGAWRSTDTQYF
DNA: TGTGCCAGCAGGGGGGCTTGGCGGAGCACAGATACGCAGTATTTT

size: once
V: TRBV7-8
J: TRBJ1-4
D: -
CDR3: CASSRVSGWDEKLFF
DNA: TGTGCCAGCAGCAGGGTCTCGGGGTGGGATGAAAAACTGTTTTTT

size: -
V: TRBV4-3
J: TRBJ2-6
D: -
CDR3: CASSRMQGRSQSRANVLTF
DNA: TGCGCCAGCAGCCGAATGCAAGGACGGTCACAAAGTCGGGCCAACGTCCTGACTTTC

size: -
V: TRBV6-5
J: TRBJ1-6
D: -
CDR3: CASKGTPFFNSPLHF
DNA: TGTGCCAGCAAGGGGACTCCCTTTTTTAATTCACCCCTCCACTTT

size: -
V: TRBV2
J: TRBJ2-1
D: -
CDR3: CASSLARHNEQFF
DNA: TGTGCCAGCAGCCTTGCGAGACACAATGAGCAGTTCTTC

size: -
V: TRBV28
J: TRBJ2-4
D: -
CDR3: CASSFPRRNIQYF
DNA: TGTGCCAGCAGTTTTCCTAGAAGAAACATTCAGTACTTC

size: -
V: TRBV4-1
J: TRBJ1-4
D: -
CDR3: CASSASRLTNEKLFF
DNA: TGCGCCAGCAGTGCAAGTCGGTTGACTAATGAAAAACTGTTTTTT

size: -
V: TRBV18
J: TRBJ2-1
D: -
CDR3: CASSPPPAYNEQFF
DNA: TGTGCCAGCTCACCTCCCCCTGCCTACAATGAGCAGTTCTTC

size: once
V: TRBV6-1
J: TRBJ2-3
D: -
CDR3: CASSELKWGKGASTDTQYF
DNA: TGTGCCAGCAGTGAACTAAAGTGGGGGAAAGGGGCTAGCACAGATACGCAGTATTTT

size: -
V: TRBV5-4
J: TRBJ2-1
D: -
CDR3: CASSLEPPYEQFF
DNA: TGTGCCAGCAGCTTGGAGCCCCCTTATGAGCAGTTCTTC

size: -
V: TRBV28
J: TRBJ2-1
D: -
CDR3: CASSLMTVGYNEQFF
DNA: TGTGCCAGCAGTTTAATGACAGTGGGGTACAATGAGCAGTTCTTC

size: -
V: TRBV5-1
J: TRBJ2-5
D: -
CDR3: CASSPRGGRETQYF
DNA: TGCGCCAGCAGCCCCAGGGGGGGGAGGGAGACCCAGTACTTC

size: -
V: TRBV4-1
J: TRBJ2-2
D: TRBD2
CDR3: CASSHPSGGASTGELFF
DNA: TGCGCCAGCAGCCATCCTAGCGGGGGGGCGAGCACCGGGGAGCTGTTTTTT

size: -
V: TRBV29-1
J: TRBJ1-1
D: TRBD1
CDR3: CSVPPRGRGTEAFF
DNA: TGCAGCGTCCCCCCTAGGGGGCGAGGGACTGAAGCTTTCTTT

size: -
V: TRBV10-3
J: TRBJ1-2
D: -
CDR3: CAISVGSWQGPANYGYTF
DNA: TGTGCCATCAGTGTCGGTTCGTGGCAGGGGCCCGCAAACTATGGCTACACCTTC

size: -
V: TRBV5-4
J: TRBJ1-1
D: -
CDR3: CASSSSKQGNTEAFF
DNA: TGTGCCAGCAGCTCGAGCAAGCAGGGTAACACTGAAGCTTTCTTT

size: -
V: TRBV11-2
J: TRBJ1-2
D: TRBD1
CDR3: CASRPAQGRGHGGYTF
DNA: TGTGCCAGCCGGCCAGCCCAGGGCAGGGGGCACGGTGGCTACACCTTC

size: once
V: TRBV7-6
J: TRBJ2-2
D: -
CDR3: CASKEETGELFF
DNA: TGTGCCAGCAAAGAAGAGACCGGGGAGCTGTTTTTT

size: -
V: TRBV2
J: TRBJ2-3
D: -
CDR3: CASKPGPAQDTQYF
DNA: TGTGCCAGCAAGCCGGGCCCAGCGCAGGATACGCAGTATTTT

size: -
V: TRBV5-1
J: TRBJ2-7
D: TRBD1
CDR3: CASSAYRGSYEQYF
DNA: TGCGCCAGCAGCGCCTACAGGGGTTCCTACGAGCAGTACTTC

size: -
V: TRBV6-5
J: TRBJ2-7
D: -
CDR3: CASSKGGYEQYF
DNA: TGTGCCAGCAGCAAGGGGGGCTACGAGCAGTACTTC

size: -
V: TRBV10-2
J: TRBJ1-1
D: -
CDR3: CASSESRESTEAFF
DNA: TGCGCCAGCAGTGAGTCTAGAGAGAGCACTGAAGCTTTCTTT

size: once
V: TRBV6-1
J: TRBJ1-5
D: -
CDR3: CASSEGLLSNQPQHF
DNA: TGTGCCAGCAGTGAAGGGCTGCTTAGCAATCAGCCCCAGCATTTT

size: -
V: TRBV28
J: TRBJ2-5
D: TRBD2
CDR3: CASSLSGNQETQYF
DNA: TGTGCCAGCAGTCTTAGCGGGAACCAAGAGACCCAGTACTTC

size: -
V: TRBV6-5
J: TRBJ2-2
D: -
CDR3: CASSYIQGRHGELFF
DNA: TGTGCCAGCAGTTATATACAGGGACGGCACGGGGAGCTGTTTTTT

size: -
V: TRBV7-8
J: TRBJ2-1
D: TRBD2
CDR3: CASSPLLGTSGRASEQFF
DNA: TGTGCCAGCAGCCCTCTACTCGGGACTAGCGGGAGGGCCTCTGAGCAGTTCTTC

size: -
V: TRBV6-4
J: TRBJ2-1
D: TRBD2
CDR3: CASSALAGEYNEQFF
DNA: TGTGCCAGCAGCGCACTAGCGGGGGAGTACAATGAGCAGTTCTTC

size: -
V: TRBV27
J: TRBJ2-7
D: TRBD1
CDR3: CASTPRGRGRYEQYF
DNA: TGTGCCAGCACCCCAAGGGGCAGGGGGCGTTACGAGCAGTACTTC

size: -
V: TRBV28
J: TRBJ2-4
D: -
CDR3: CASMLAGSRGKNIQYF
DNA: TGTGCCAGCATGCTGGCGGGGTCCCGGGGGAAAAACATTCAGTACTTC

size: -
V: TRBV7-2
J: TRBJ1-2
D: TRBD1
CDR3: CASSEQGYGYTF
DNA: TGTGCCAGCAGCGAACAGGGGTACGGCTACACCTTC

size: -
V: TRBV4-1
J: TRBJ1-3
D: -
CDR3: CASSQDGKSGNTIYF
DNA: TGCGCCAGCAGCCAAGACGGCAAGTCTGGAAACACCATATATTTT

size: -
V: TRBV28
J: TRBJ2-7
D: -
CDR3: CASSPFRDIYSYEQYF
DNA: TGTGCCAGCAGTCCCTTTAGGGACATTTACTCCTACGAGCAGTACTTC

size: -
V: TRBV7-3
J: TRBJ2-1
D: -
CDR3: CASSSRMGPYNEQFF
DNA: TGTGCCAGCAGCTCTCGGATGGGGCCTTACAATGAGCAGTTCTTC

size: -
V: TRBV7-9
J: TRBJ2-5
D: -
CDR3: CASSARPTAKETQYF
DNA: TGTGCCAGCAGCGCCCGCCCGACAGCGAAAGAGACCCAGTACTTC

size: -
V: TRBV4-1
J: TRBJ1-4
D: TRBD1
CDR3: CASSQGDRDSNEKLFF
DNA: TGCGCCAGCAGCCAAGGCGACCGGGACAGCAATGAAAAACTGTTTTTT

size: -
V: TRBV6-6
J: TRBJ1-1
D: -
CDR3: CASSYTAGAFF
DNA: TGTGCCAGCAGTTACACGGCGGGAGCTTTCTTT

size: -
V: TRBV11-2
J: TRBJ2-2
D: TRBD2
CDR3: CASSLVAGGRTGELFF
DNA: TGTGCCAGCAGCTTAGTGGCGGGAGGAAGGACCGGGGAGCTGTTTTTT

size: -
V: TRBV6-6
J: TRBJ1-6
D: -
CDR3: CASSYLGWGNSPLHF
DNA: TGTGCCAGCAGTTACCTGGGTTGGGGAAATTCACCCCTCCACTTT

size: -
V: TRBV27
J: TRBJ1-5
D: -
CDR3: CASRTGTQPQHF
DNA: TGTGCCAGCCGTACAGGGACCCAGCCCCAGCATTTT

size: once
V: TRBV6-1
J: TRBJ2-7
D: TRBD1
CDR3: CASSSGTGFHEQYF
DNA: TGTGCCAGCAGCTCCGGGACAGGGTTTCACGAGCAGTACTTC

size: -
V: TRBV9
J: TRBJ2-3
D: TRBD2
CDR3: CASSKGTSGTDTQYF
DNA: TGTGCCAGCAGCAAAGGGACTAGCGGCACAGATACGCAGTATTTT